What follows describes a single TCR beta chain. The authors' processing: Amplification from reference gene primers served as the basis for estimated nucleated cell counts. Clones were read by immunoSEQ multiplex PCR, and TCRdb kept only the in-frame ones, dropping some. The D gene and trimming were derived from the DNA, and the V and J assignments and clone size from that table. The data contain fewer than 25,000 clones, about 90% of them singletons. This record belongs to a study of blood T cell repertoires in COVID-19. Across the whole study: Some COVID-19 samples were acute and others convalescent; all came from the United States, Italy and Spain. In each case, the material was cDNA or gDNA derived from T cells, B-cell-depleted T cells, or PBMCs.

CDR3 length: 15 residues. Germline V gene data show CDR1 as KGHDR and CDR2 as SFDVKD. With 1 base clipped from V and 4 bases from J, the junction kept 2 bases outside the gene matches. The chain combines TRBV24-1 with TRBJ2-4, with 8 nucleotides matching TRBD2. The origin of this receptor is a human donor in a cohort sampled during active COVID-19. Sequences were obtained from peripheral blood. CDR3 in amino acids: CATSDLVAGKNIQYF. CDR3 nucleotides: TGTGCCACCAGTGATTTAGTAGCGGGGAAAAACATTCAGTACTTC.